This T cell receptor (beta chain) was sequenced during a study of blood T cell repertoires in COVID-19. Study-wide context: Sources were T cells, B-cell-depleted T cells, or PBMCs; the material itself was cDNA or gDNA.

The assay was immunoSEQ multiplex PCR, and TCRdb's table has in-frame clones only and misses some. The table has 140,000 or so clones, about 87% seen once. Germline V gene lookup returns CDR1 SGDLS and CDR2 YYNGEE. The junction had 5 bases not matched to a gene; V was cut back by 4 bases and J by 7 bases. The CDR3 is 14 residues long. The specimen was peripheral blood. The chain recombines TRBV9 with TRBJ1-4; 9 bases line up with TRBD1. This sequence was found in a woman aged 45-65 years with active or convalescent COVID-19. The CDR3 bases are TGTGCCAGCAGCCTAGGACAGGGGAGTGAAAAACTGTTTTTT. This codes for CASSLGQGSEKLFF. Combining the CDR3 with reference TRBV9 and TRBJ1-4 gives the whole variable domain DSGVTQTPKHLITATGQRVTLRCSPRSGDLSVYWYQQSLDQGLQFLIQYYNGEERAKGNILERFSAQQFPDLHSELNLSSLELGDSALYFCASSLGQGSEKLFFGSGTQLSVL.